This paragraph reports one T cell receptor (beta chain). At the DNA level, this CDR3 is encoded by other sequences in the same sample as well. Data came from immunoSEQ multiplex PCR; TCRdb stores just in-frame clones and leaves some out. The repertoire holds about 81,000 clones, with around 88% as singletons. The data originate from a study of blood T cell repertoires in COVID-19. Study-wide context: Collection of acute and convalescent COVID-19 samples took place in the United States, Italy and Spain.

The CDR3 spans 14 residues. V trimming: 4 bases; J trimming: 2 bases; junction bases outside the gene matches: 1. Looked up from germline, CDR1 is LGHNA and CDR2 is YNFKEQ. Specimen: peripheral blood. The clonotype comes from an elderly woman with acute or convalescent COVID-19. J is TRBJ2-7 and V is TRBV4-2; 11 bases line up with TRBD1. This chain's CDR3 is CASSPGQGAYEQYF. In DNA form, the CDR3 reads TGTGCCAGCAGCCCGGGACAGGGGGCCTACGAGCAGTACTTC.